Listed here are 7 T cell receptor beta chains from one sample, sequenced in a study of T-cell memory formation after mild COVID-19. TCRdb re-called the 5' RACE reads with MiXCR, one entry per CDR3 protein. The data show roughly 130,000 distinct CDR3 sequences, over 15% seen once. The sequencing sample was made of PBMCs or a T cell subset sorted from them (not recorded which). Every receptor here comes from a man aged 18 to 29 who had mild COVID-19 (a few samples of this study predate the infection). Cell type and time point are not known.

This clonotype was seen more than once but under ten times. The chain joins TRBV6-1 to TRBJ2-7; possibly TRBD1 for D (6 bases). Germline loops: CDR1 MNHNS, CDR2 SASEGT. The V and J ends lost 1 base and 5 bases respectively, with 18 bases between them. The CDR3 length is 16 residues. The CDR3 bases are TGTGCCAGCAGTGAAGGCTTAAGGCAGGGGAACGACGAGCAGTACTTC. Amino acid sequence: CASSEGLRQGNDEQYF.

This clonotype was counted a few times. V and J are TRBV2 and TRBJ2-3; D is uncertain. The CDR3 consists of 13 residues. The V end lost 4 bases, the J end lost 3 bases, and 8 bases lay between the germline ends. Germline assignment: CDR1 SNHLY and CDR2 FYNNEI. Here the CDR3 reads CASSVWGTDTQYF. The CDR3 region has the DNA TGTGCCAGCAGTGTGTGGGGTACAGATACGCAGTATTTT.

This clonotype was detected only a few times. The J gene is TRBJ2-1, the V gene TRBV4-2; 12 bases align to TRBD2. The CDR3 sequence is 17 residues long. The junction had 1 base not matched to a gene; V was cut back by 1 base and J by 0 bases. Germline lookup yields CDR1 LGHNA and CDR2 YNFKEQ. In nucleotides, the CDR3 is TGTGCCAGCAGCCAAGCGACTAGCGGGAGCTCCTACAATGAGCAGTTCTTC. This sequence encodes CASSQATSGSSYNEQFF.

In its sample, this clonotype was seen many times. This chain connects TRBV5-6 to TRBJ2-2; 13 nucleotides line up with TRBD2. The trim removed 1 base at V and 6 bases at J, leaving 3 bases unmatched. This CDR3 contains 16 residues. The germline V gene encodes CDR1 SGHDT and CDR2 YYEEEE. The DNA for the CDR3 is TGTGCCAGCAGCTTGCTGGGACTAGCGGGGCCCGGGGAGCTGTTTTTT. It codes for CASSLLGLAGPGELFF.

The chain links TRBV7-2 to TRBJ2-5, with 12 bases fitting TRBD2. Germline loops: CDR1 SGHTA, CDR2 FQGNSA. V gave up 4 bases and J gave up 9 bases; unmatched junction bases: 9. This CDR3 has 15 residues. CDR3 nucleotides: TGTGCCAGCAGCTCCCGACTAGCGGGGGAAGGGCCCCAGTACTTC. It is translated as CASSSRLAGEGPQYF.

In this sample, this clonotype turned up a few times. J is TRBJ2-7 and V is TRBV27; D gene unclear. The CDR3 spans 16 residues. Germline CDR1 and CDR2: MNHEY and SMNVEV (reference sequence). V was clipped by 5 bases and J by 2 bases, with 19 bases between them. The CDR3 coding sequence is TGTGCCAGCAGTGGGCTGGGCGCCAAAGGGACCTACGAGCAGTACTTC. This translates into CASSGLGAKGTYEQYF.

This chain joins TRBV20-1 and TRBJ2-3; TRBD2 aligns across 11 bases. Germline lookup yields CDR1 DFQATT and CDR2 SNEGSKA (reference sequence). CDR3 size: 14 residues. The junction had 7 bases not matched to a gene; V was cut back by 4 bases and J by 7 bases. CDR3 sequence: CSATPTSGVNTQYF. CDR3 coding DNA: TGCAGTGCTACGCCGACTAGCGGGGTCAATACGCAGTATTTT.